Listed below are T cell receptor beta chains from one sample, sequenced in a study of shared clonotypes between healthy human individuals. The repertoire was sequenced with immunoSEQ multiplex PCR; TCRdb's copy has only in-frame clones and lacks some. This sample has about 2.3 million clones, with approximately 95% found just once. Material: naive CD4+ T cells from PBMCs. The receptor set was obtained from a young man in good health. Some clones in this sample may be carry-over from other donors' samples. CDR3s include the opening cysteine and the closing phenylalanine or tryptophan. The D gene is left open where the match is weak. Not every row has a clone size; where given, it reads once, few, many or a size class.

CASRVAGEGEQFF TGTGCCAGCAGGGTAGCGGGAGAGGGGGAGCAGTTCTTC TRBJ2-1 - 13 TRBV2 TRBD2
CASTLGNEQFF TGCGCCAGCACCCTTGGGAATGAGCAGTTCTTC TRBJ2-1 - 11 TRBV5-1 -
CASSLARGTEQYF TGTGCCAGCAGCTTAGCCAGGGGGACGGAGCAGTACTTC TRBJ2-7 - 13 TRBV7-9 TRBD1
CASSGSRVVTGELFF TGTGCCAGTAGTGGGTCCAGGGTGGTCACCGGGGAGCTGTTTTTT TRBJ2-2 - 15 TRBV19 -
CASSVTDATNEKLFF TGCGCCAGCAGCGTAACGGATGCAACTAATGAAAAACTGTTTTTT TRBJ1-4 - 15 TRBV5-1 -
CASSVAQRYGYTF TGTGCCAGTAGTGTAGCCCAACGCTATGGCTACACCTTC TRBJ1-2 - 13 TRBV19 -
CASSFPQGAGTQYF TGCGCCAGCAGCTTTCCTCAGGGAGCAGGGACCCAGTACTTC TRBJ2-5 - 14 TRBV5-1 -
CASSITGGTGELFF TGTGCCAGCAGCATCACAGGGGGCACCGGGGAGCTGTTTTTT TRBJ2-2 - 14 TRBV7-9 TRBD1
CGTTGAGANVLTF TGCGGAACCACAGGGGCCGGGGCCAACGTCCTGACTTTC TRBJ2-6 - 13 TRBV29-1 TRBD1
CASSEIWTGGSYNEQFF TGCGCCAGCAGTGAGATTTGGACAGGGGGCTCCTACAATGAGCAGTTCTTC TRBJ2-1 once 17 TRBV10-2 TRBD1
CASSPSLAGNNEQYF TGTGCCAGCTCACCATCACTAGCGGGTAACAACGAGCAGTACTTC TRBJ2-7 - 15 TRBV18 TRBD2
CASSYRGADTQYF TGTGCCAGCAGCTACCGGGGGGCAGATACGCAGTATTTT TRBJ2-3 - 13 TRBV7-6 TRBD2
CASSLGGGRSNTGELFF TGCGCCAGCAGCTTGGGAGGCGGGAGATCAAACACCGGGGAGCTGTTTTTT TRBJ2-2 - 17 TRBV5-1 TRBD2
CASSRGTGAINSNQPQHF TGTGCCAGCAGCCGGGGGACAGGGGCGATTAATAGCAATCAGCCCCAGCATTTT TRBJ1-5 - 18 TRBV7-9 TRBD1
CASSPGGAFSLYEQYF TGTGCCAGCTCACCGGGGGGGGCCTTTTCCCTCTACGAGCAGTACTTC TRBJ2-7 - 16 TRBV18 -
CASSSTGPHEQFF TGTGCCAGCAGCTCCACAGGGCCGCATGAGCAGTTCTTC TRBJ2-1 - 13 TRBV7-3 -
CASSYRAANTEAFF TGTGCCAGCAGTTATAGGGCGGCGAACACTGAAGCTTTCTTT TRBJ1-1 - 14 TRBV6-5 -
CASSPLLLAGGTDTQYF TGCGCCAGCAGCCCTCTCCTTCTAGCGGGGGGCACAGATACGCAGTATTTT TRBJ2-3 - 17 TRBV4-3 TRBD2
CATDSGSAYNEQFF TGTGCCACAGATAGCGGGAGTGCCTACAATGAGCAGTTCTTC TRBJ2-1 - 14 TRBV7-9 TRBD2
CASSKPGTINTQYF TGTGCCAGCAGTAAACCAGGGACTATTAATACGCAGTATTTT TRBJ2-3 - 14 TRBV6-5 TRBD2
CASSEGGLAGGVADTQYF TGTGCCAGCAGCGAGGGGGGACTAGCGGGAGGGGTAGCAGATACGCAGTATTTT TRBJ2-3 - 18 TRBV2 TRBD2
CASSLIRGGAKTEAFF TGTGCCAGCAGCTTAATACGCGGGGGAGCAAAAACCGAAGCTTTCTTT TRBJ1-1 - 16 TRBV7-3 -
CSARRDQPQHF TGCAGTGCCCGCCGTGATCAGCCCCAGCATTTT TRBJ1-5 - 11 TRBV20-1 -
CASSFNGELFF TGTGCCAGCAGTTTCAACGGGGAGCTGTTTTTT TRBJ2-2 - 11 TRBV28 -
CASSSFSLRRTGELFF TGTGCCAGCAGCTCCTTCTCTCTACGCAGGACCGGGGAGCTGTTTTTT TRBJ2-2 - 16 TRBV7-9 -
CASSLAETRGLEQYF TGTGCCAGCAGCTTAGCCGAAACAAGGGGGCTCGAGCAGTACTTC TRBJ2-7 - 15 TRBV7-2 TRBD1
CASSQVGMIRRAEAFF TGCGCCAGCAGCCAAGTGGGAATGATAAGGAGGGCTGAAGCTTTCTTT TRBJ1-1 - 16 TRBV4-1 -
CASSPIGRHTF TGTGCCAGCAGTCCGATTGGCCGCCACACCTTC TRBJ1-2 few 11 TRBV2 -
CASSTGTANSPLHF TGTGCCAGCAGCACCGGGACAGCTAATTCACCCCTCCACTTT TRBJ1-6 - 14 TRBV5-6 TRBD1
CASSSTRNTEAFF TGTGCCAGCAGCTCCACACGGAACACTGAAGCTTTCTTT TRBJ1-1 - 13 TRBV5-5 -
CASRVPAGRTDTQYF TGTGCCAGCAGAGTCCCAGCGGGACGCACAGATACGCAGTATTTT TRBJ2-3 - 15 TRBV28 TRBD2
CASSLSGTGKHEQYF TGTGCCAGCAGCCTGTCCGGGACAGGGAAACACGAGCAGTACTTC TRBJ2-7 - 15 TRBV14 TRBD1
CASSRYSNRAQYF TGTGCCAGCAGCCGATATTCCAACCGGGCCCAGTACTTC TRBJ2-5 - 13 TRBV7-2 -
CASSLESPETQYF TGTGCCAGCAGCTTAGAATCCCCAGAGACCCAGTACTTC TRBJ2-5 - 13 TRBV11-1 -
CASSLATGWGFGTGELFF TGTGCCAGCAGCTTAGCGACAGGGTGGGGATTTGGGACCGGGGAGCTGTTTTTT TRBJ2-2 - 18 TRBV7-3 TRBD1
CASSSTRTNYGYTF TGTGCCAGCAGCTCGACACGAACTAACTATGGCTACACCTTC TRBJ1-2 - 14 TRBV5-4 -
CATGGRGGSGADTQYF TGTGCCACCGGCGGTCGGGGAGGGAGTGGGGCAGATACGCAGTATTTT TRBJ2-3 - 16 TRBV15 TRBD2
CASSPLAGDHTGELFF TGTGCCAGCAGTCCTCTAGCGGGAGATCACACCGGGGAGCTGTTTTTT TRBJ2-2 - 16 TRBV7-2 TRBD2
CASSPLLGARIPEAFF TGTGCCAGCTCACCCCTTCTCGGCGCGAGGATCCCTGAAGCTTTCTTT TRBJ1-1 - 16 TRBV18 -
CASSTPGLHYEQYF TGTGCCAGCAGCACGCCGGGACTTCACTACGAGCAGTACTTC TRBJ2-7 - 14 TRBV7-2 -
CARSSPGGGRGETQYF TGTGCCAGAAGCTCCCCGGGAGGTGGGAGAGGAGAGACCCAGTACTTC TRBJ2-5 - 16 TRBV5-3 TRBD2
CASTPQGHGYTF TGTGCCAGCACCCCACAGGGGCATGGCTACACCTTC TRBJ1-2 - 12 TRBV7-8 TRBD1
CASSLASGKNTDTQYF TGTGCCAGCAGCTTAGCGTCTGGTAAAAACACAGATACGCAGTATTTT TRBJ2-3 - 16 TRBV7-6 -
CSVEDRGPREKLFF TGCAGCGTTGAAGATCGGGGGCCCCGGGAAAAACTGTTTTTT TRBJ1-4 - 14 TRBV29-1 -
CASSLLGTQPQHF TGTGCCAGCAGCTTATTAGGTACTCAGCCCCAGCATTTT TRBJ1-5 - 13 TRBV7-9 -
CATSSGKAALSTDTQYF TGTGCCACCAGCAGTGGGAAGGCGGCCTTGAGCACAGATACGCAGTATTTT TRBJ2-3 - 17 TRBV15 -
CASSQDLWGAGTDTQYF TGCGCCAGCAGCCAAGATTTGTGGGGAGCGGGGACAGATACGCAGTATTTT TRBJ2-3 - 17 TRBV4-1 TRBD2
CATSRVANEKLFF TGTGCCACCAGCAGAGTCGCAAATGAAAAACTGTTTTTT TRBJ1-4 - 13 TRBV15 -
CASSPGGPNEKLFF TGTGCCAGCAGCCCCGGGGGGCCTAATGAAAAACTGTTTTTT TRBJ1-4 - 14 TRBV28 -
CASGGRTETQYF TGTGCCAGCGGGGGGCGGACGGAGACCCAGTACTTC TRBJ2-5 - 12 TRBV7-2 -
CASSPGEGWDQPQHF TGTGCCAGCAGCCCCGGGGAGGGCTGGGATCAGCCCCAGCATTTT TRBJ1-5 - 15 TRBV7-3 -
CASSLGQGAPGNTIYF TGTGCCAGCAGCCTCGGACAGGGGGCGCCGGGAAACACCATATATTTT TRBJ1-3 - 16 TRBV4-2 TRBD1
CASSPPDGGRRASTDTQYF TGTGCCAGCTCACCACCGGACGGGGGTCGGAGGGCGAGCACAGATACGCAGTATTTT TRBJ2-3 - 19 TRBV18 -
CASSPTGTPEDGELFF TGTGCCAGCAGCCCAACCGGGACCCCCGAGGACGGGGAGCTGTTTTTT TRBJ2-2 - 16 TRBV11-1 -
CASSQVADEQFF TGTGCCAGCAGCCAAGTCGCGGATGAGCAGTTCTTC TRBJ2-1 few 12 TRBV4-2 -
CASRHPTAEVNNEQFF TGTGCCAGCAGACACCCCACTGCGGAGGTGAACAATGAGCAGTTCTTC TRBJ2-1 few 16 TRBV6-6 -
CASTSEDTEAFF TGTGCCAGCACCTCAGAAGACACTGAAGCTTTCTTT TRBJ1-1 few 12 TRBV2 -